Reported below is one T cell receptor (beta chain). TCRdb's copy holds only in-frame clones and misses some; the assay was immunoSEQ multiplex PCR. This table holds roughly 92,000 clones, more than 75% found once. The data derive from a study of T cells in tuberculosis. The V gene's germline CDR1 is MDHEN and CDR2 SYDVKM. V lost 6 bases to trimming and J lost 6 bases, with 20 bases between them. CDR3 length: 15 residues. After thawing and overnight rest, PBMC were stained with GMM-loaded CD1B tetramer, viability dye and anti-CD3 for sorting. CD1B tetramers were loaded with Rhodococcus equi-derived C32 glucose monomycolate.

Sequencing used CD1b-GMM tetramer-negative cells sorted from PBMCs. The chain recombines TRBV28 with TRBJ1-2; perhaps TRBD1 as D (6 bases). The receptor comes from an adult woman with latent tuberculosis. The CDR3 bases are TGTGCCAGCAGCCGGGTCGGCAGGGGACTAAATGGCTACACCTTC. Translating it yields CASSRVGRGLNGYTF.